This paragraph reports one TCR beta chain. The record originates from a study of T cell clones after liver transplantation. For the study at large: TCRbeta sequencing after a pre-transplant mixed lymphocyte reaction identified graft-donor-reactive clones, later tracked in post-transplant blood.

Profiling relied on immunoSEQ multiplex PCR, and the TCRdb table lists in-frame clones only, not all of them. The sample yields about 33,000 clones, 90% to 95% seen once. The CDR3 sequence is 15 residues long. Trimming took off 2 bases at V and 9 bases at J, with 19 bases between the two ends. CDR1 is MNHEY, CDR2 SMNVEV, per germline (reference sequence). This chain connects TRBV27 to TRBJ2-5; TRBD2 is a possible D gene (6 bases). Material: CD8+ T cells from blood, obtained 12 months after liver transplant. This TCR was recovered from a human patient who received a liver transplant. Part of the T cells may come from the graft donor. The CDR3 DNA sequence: TGTGCCAGCAGTTTAGGGGCGGGGACCGCCGGGGCCCAGTACTTC. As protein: CASSLGAGTAGAQYF.